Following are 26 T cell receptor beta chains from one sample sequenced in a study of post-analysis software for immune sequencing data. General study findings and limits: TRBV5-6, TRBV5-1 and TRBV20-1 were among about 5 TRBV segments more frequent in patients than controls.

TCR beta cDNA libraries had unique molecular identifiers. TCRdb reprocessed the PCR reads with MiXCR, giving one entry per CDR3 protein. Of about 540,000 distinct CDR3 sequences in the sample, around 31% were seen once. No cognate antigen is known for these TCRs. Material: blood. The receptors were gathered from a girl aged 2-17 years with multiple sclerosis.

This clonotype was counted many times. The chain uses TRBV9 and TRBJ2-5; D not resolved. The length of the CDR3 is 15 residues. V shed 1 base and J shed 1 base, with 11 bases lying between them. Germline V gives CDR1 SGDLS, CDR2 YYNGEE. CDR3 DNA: TGTGCCAGCAGCGTATTAGGAACTACCCAAGAGACCCAGTACTTC. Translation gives CASSVLGTTQETQYF. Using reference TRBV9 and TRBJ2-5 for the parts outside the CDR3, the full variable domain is DSGVTQTPKHLITATGQRVTLRCSPRSGDLSVYWYQQSLDQGLQFLIQYYNGEERAKGNILERFSAQQFPDLHSELNLSSLELGDSALYFCASSVLGTTQETQYFGPGTRLLVL.

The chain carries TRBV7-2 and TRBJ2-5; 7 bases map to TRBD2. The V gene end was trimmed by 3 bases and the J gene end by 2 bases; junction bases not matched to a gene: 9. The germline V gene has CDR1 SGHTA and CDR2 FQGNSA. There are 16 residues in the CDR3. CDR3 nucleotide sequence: TGTGCCAGCAGCTTGACCAGCGGGGCACAACAAGAGACCCAGTACTTC. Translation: CASSLTSGAQQETQYF.

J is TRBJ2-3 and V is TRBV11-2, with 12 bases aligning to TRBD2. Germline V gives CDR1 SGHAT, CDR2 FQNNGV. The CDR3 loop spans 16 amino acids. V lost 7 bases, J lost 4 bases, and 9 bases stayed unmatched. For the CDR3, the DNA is TGTGCCAGCACCTATAGGACTAGCGGGGTCCCAGATACGCAGTATTTT. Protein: CASTYRTSGVPDTQYF.

The CDR3 nucleotides read TGTGCCAGCAGCTTTTCGCAAACAGGGGCCTACGAGCAGTACTTC. Its protein is CASSFSQTGAYEQYF. This chain connects TRBV11-2 to TRBJ2-7, with 7 positions matching TRBD1. This CDR3 is built from 15 residues. Germline CDR1 and CDR2: SGHAT and FQNNGV. The V and J ends lost 3 bases and 2 bases, in that order; junction bases with no gene match: 7.

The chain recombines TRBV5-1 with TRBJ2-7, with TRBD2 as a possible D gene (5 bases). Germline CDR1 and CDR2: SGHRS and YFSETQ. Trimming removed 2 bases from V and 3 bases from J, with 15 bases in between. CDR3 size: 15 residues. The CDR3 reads CASSFQDGGRYEQYF. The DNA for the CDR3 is TGCGCCAGCAGCTTTCAAGACGGAGGACGCTACGAGCAGTACTTC.

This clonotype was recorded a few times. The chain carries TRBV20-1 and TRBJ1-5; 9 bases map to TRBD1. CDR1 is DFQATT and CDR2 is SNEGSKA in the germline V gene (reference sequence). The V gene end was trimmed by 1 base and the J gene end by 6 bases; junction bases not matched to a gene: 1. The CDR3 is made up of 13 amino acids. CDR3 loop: CSARGDRAQPQHF. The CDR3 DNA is TGCAGTGCTAGAGGGGACAGGGCTCAGCCCCAGCATTTT.

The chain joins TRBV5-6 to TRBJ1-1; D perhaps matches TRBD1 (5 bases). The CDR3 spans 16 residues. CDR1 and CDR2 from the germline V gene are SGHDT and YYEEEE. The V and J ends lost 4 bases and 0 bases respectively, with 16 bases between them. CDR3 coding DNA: TGTGCCAGCAGCAGATACCCCGGACAAATGAACACTGAAGCTTTCTTT. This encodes CASSRYPGQMNTEAFF.

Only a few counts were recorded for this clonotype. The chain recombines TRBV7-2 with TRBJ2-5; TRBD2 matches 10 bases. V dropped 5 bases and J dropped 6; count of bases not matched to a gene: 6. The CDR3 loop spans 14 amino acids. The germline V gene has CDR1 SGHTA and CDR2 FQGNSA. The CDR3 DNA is TGTGCCAGCAGCCCAGCGGGGGGGCCGAAGACCCAGTACTTC. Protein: CASSPAGGPKTQYF.

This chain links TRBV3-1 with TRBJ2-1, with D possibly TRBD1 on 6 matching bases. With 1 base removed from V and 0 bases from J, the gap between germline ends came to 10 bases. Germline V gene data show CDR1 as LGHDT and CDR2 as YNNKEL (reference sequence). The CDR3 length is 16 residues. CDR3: CASSQAGVSSYNEQFF. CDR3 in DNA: TGTGCCAGCAGCCAAGCAGGGGTGAGCTCCTACAATGAGCAGTTCTTC.

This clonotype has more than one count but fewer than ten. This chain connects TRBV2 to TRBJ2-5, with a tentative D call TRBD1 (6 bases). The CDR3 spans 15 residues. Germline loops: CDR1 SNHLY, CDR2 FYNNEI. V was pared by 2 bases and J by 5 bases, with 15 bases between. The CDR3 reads CASSETWGRGETQYF. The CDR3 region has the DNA TGTGCCAGCAGTGAAACCTGGGGGCGCGGGGAGACCCAGTACTTC.

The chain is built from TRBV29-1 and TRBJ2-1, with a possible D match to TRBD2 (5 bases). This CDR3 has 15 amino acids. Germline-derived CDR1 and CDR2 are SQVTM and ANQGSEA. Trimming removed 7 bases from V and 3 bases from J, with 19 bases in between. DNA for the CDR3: TGCAGCGATACCTTCGGGCCACGGGGCTACAATGAGCAGTTCTTC. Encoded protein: CSDTFGPRGYNEQFF.

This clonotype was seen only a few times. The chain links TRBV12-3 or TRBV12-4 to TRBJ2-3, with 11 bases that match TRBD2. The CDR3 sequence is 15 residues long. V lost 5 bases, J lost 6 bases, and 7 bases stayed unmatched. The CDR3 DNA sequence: TGTGCCAGCAGTCCCCCGGGACTAGCGGCCGATACGCAGTATTTT. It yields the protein CASSPPGLAADTQYF.

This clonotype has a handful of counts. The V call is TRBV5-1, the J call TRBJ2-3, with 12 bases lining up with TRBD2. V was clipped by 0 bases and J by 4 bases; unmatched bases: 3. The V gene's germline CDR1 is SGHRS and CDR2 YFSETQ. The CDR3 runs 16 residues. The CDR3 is CASSLGWTSGADTQYF. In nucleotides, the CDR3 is TGCGCCAGCAGCTTGGGATGGACTAGCGGGGCAGATACGCAGTATTTT. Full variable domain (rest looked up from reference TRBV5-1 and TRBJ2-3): KAGVTQTPRYLIKTRGQQVTLSCSPISGHRSVSWYQQTPGQGLQFLFEYFSETQRNKGNFPGRFSGRQFSNSRSEMNVSTLELGDSALYLCASSLGWTSGADTQYFGPGTRLTVL.

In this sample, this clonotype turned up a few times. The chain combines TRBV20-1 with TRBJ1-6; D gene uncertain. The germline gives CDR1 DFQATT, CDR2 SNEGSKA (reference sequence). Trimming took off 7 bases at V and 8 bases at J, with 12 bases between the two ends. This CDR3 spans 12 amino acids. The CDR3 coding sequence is TGCAGTGTCCCGACTGGGGATTCACCCCTCCACTTT. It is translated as CSVPTGDSPLHF.

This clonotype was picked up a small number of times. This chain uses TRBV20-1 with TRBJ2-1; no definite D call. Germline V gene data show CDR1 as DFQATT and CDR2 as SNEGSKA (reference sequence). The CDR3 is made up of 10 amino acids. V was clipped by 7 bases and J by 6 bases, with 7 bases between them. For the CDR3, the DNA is TGCAGTGTATGGAGCAATGAGCAGTTCTTC. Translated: CSVWSNEQFF.

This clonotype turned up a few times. Here the CDR3 reads CSVAASGNTDTQYF. CDR3 sequence (DNA): TGCAGCGTTGCGGCTAGCGGGAACACAGATACGCAGTATTTT. V gene TRBV29-1 combines with J gene TRBJ2-3; 9 bases agree with TRBD2. Germline CDR1 reads SQVTM; CDR2 reads ANQGSEA. The V gene end was trimmed by 4 bases and the J gene end by 2 bases; junction bases not matched to a gene: 4. CDR3 size: 14 residues.

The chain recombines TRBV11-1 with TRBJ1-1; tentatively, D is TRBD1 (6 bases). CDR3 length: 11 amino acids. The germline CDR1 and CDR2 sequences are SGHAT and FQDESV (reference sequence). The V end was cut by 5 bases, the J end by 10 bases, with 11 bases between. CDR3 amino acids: CASSPKGGAFF. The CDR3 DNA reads TGTGCCAGCAGCCCGAAGGGGGGAGCTTTCTTT.

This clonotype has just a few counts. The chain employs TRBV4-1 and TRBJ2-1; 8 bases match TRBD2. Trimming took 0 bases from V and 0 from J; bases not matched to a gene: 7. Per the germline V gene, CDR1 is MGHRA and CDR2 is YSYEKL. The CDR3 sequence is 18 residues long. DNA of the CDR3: TGCGCCAGCAGCCAAGAAGGTAGCGGGGCTTTCTCCTACAATGAGCAGTTCTTC. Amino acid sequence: CASSQEGSGAFSYNEQFF.

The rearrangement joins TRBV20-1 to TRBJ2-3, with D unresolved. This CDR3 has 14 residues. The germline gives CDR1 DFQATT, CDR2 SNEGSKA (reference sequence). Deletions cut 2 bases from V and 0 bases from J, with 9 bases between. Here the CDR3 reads CSARRATSTDTQYF. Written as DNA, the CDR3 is TGCAGTGCTAGACGAGCAACTAGCACAGATACGCAGTATTTT.

This CDR3 reads CASSFETSGGYNEQFF. CDR3 coding DNA: TGTGCCAGCAGTTTCGAAACTAGCGGGGGGTACAATGAGCAGTTCTTC. The chain employs TRBV6-5 and TRBJ2-1, with 12 bases fitting TRBD2. CDR3 length: 16 amino acids. Trimming took 4 bases from V and 4 from J; bases not matched to a gene: 5. The germline gives CDR1 MNHEY, CDR2 SVGAGI.

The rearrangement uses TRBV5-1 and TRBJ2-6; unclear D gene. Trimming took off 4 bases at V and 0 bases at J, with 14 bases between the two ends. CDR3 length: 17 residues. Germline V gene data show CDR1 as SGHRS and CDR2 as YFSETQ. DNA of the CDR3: TGCGCCAGCAGCCAATACACGAGCAGCTCTGGGGCCAACGTCCTGACTTTC. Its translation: CASSQYTSSSGANVLTF.

The CDR3 coding sequence is TGTGCCAGCAGCGTATCTGACCTACGATTTCACAATGAGCAGTTCTTC. It specifies CASSVSDLRFHNEQFF. The chain recombines TRBV9 with TRBJ2-1; D is unresolved. Germline V lookup: CDR1 SGDLS, CDR2 YYNGEE. The CDR3 length is 16 residues. V was clipped by 1 base and J by 5 bases, with 16 bases between them.

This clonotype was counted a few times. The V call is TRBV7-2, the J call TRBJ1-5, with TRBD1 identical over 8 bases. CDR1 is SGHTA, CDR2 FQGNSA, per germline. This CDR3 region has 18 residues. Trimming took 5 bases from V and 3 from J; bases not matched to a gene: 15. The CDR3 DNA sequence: TGTGCCAGCAGCCTCAATCCCCCGGGACAGGCGATCAATCAGCCCCAGCATTTT. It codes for CASSLNPPGQAINQPQHF.

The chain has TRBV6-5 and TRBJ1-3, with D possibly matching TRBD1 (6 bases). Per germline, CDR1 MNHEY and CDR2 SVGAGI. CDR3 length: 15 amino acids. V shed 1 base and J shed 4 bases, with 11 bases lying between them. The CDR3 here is CASSYWKGQGNTIYF. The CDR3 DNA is TGTGCCAGCAGTTACTGGAAAGGACAGGGAAACACCATATATTTT.

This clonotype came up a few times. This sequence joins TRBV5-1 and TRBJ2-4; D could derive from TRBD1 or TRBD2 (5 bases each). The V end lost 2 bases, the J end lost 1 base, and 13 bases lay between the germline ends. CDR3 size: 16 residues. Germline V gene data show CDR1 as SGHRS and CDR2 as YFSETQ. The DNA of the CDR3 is TGCGCCAGCAGCTTTTCCGGGACGAACGCCAAAAACATTCAGTACTTC. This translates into CASSFSGTNAKNIQYF.

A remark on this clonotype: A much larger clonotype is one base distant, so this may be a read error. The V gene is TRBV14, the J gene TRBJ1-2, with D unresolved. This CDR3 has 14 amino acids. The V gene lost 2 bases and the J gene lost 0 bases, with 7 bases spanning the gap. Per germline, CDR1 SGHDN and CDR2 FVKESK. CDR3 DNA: TGTGCCAGCAGCCAAAATTTTGCTAACTATGGCTACACCTTC. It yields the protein CASSQNFANYGYTF.